The source of this TCR beta chain is a study of blood T cell repertoires in COVID-19 (dated by TCRdb to 2018 to 2021). Looking at the study overall: Samples from collaborators originated in the United States, Italy and Spain and spanned both the acute and convalescent phases of COVID-19. The prospective study material was composed of cDNA or gDNA derived from T cells, B-cell-depleted T cells, or PBMCs. Deeply sampled blood TCRbeta repertoires from subjects exposed to, actively infected with, or recovered from COVID-19 were included in the dataset. The repertoires were made available in a free public database intended to serve as a resource for research on the immune response to SARS-CoV-2. The samples were drawn from the first 160 participants of the ongoing ImmuneRACE study and from under 1,500 subjects provided by 6 global collaborators. Sample metadata almost always included a de-identified subject ID, COVID-19 status, age in years and sex. Where available, HLA class I and class II types were obtained from metadata supplied by the sample provider rather than from assay-based typing.

TCRbeta CDR3 regions were amplified from genomic DNA by means of the immunoSEQ Assay, a bias-controlled multiplex PCR. As for how the authors treated the data: Within the assay, amplification of reference gene primers was used to estimate how many nucleated cells each sample contained. Sequence reads were collapsed and filtered to measure the absolute abundance of every unique TCRbeta CDR3 rearrangement. Productive Simpson clonality was computed per sample as the square root of Simpson's diversity index over productive rearrangements. The table was pulled from immuneACCESS by TCRdb, which kept in-frame rearrangements only. Such tables lose some clones; where checked, under half of the loss comes from unresolved V genes, and the rest has no known cause. That table furnishes V, J and clone size, whereas the DNA furnished D and trimming. This sample gives about 36,000 clones in total; over 60% of them show up just once. Approximately 1.9% of the sample goes to the ten largest clones.

What the work shows at the level of the full study, not this receptor alone: The amount of clinical and demographic metadata varied by source and participant and was provided uncurated.

The collaborating institutions used their own protocols to collect whole blood in K2EDTA tubes. For TCRbeta analysis, collaborator samples were shipped as frozen whole blood, as isolated PBMCs, or as DNA extracted from either sample type. This clone occurred once. This receptor's antigen is unknown. No base quality values were provided; no much bigger clone lies one nucleotide off. From its cysteine to its phenylalanine, the CDR3 spans 14 amino acids. The retained sequence is limited to the CDR3, 42 bases, with the frame set at the first base. The germline V gene yields SGHDN for CDR1 and FVKESK for CDR2. Relative to germline, V is missing 1 base and J is missing 4 bases, with 0 bases of the junction outside any gene match.

Sequenced sample: peripheral blood. The sequence was collected from a man aged 60 to 69 with active COVID-19. The chain links TRBV14 with TRBJ1-3; 8 bases in between match TRBD1. At the DNA level, the sequence is TGTGCCAGCAGCCAAGGACAGGGGGGAAACACCATATATTTT. This codes for CASSQGQGGNTIYF.